Listed below are T cell receptor beta chains from one sample, sequenced in a study of control samples from healthy donors and cancer patients. Only in-frame clones appear in the TCRdb table, and some are missing; sequencing was by immunoSEQ multiplex PCR. The sample includes approximately 150,000 clones, approximately 94% of them seen just once. Sample: blood. The receptor set was obtained from a woman between 18 and 29 years old in good health. CDR3s include the opening cysteine and the closing phenylalanine or tryptophan. The D gene is left open where the match is weak. For some rows the clone size is stated as once, few or many, or as a class when expanded; others skip it.

j_call: TRBJ1-3; d_call: -; clone_size: -; v_call: TRBV7-6; cdr3_aa: CASSLVGNSGNTIYF; cdr3_nt: TGTGCCAGCAGCTTAGTTGGGAACTCTGGAAACACCATATATTTT
j_call: TRBJ2-1; d_call: TRBD1; clone_size: -; v_call: TRBV6-5; cdr3_aa: CASRRQGAADEQFF; cdr3_nt: TGTGCCAGCAGAAGACAGGGGGCGGCGGATGAGCAGTTCTTC
j_call: TRBJ2-1; d_call: TRBD2; clone_size: once; v_call: TRBV7-2; cdr3_aa: CASSSSSGTYNEQFF; cdr3_nt: TGTGCCAGCAGCTCTTCTAGCGGAACCTACAATGAGCAGTTCTTC
j_call: TRBJ1-2; d_call: TRBD1; clone_size: once; v_call: TRBV10-3; cdr3_aa: CAISESTGSYGYTF; cdr3_nt: TGTGCCATCAGTGAGTCGACAGGGTCCTATGGCTACACCTTC
j_call: TRBJ1-5; d_call: -; clone_size: -; v_call: TRBV6-5; cdr3_aa: CASTPGIQYQPQHF; cdr3_nt: TGTGCCAGCACCCCGGGGATACAATATCAGCCCCAGCATTTT
j_call: TRBJ1-6; d_call: -; clone_size: -; v_call: TRBV7-5; cdr3_aa: CARSFWEFYNSPLHF; cdr3_nt: TGTGCCAGAAGTTTCTGGGAATTCTATAATTCACCCCTCCACTTT
j_call: TRBJ1-1; d_call: -; clone_size: -; v_call: TRBV6-5; cdr3_aa: CASKHTSSPEAFF; cdr3_nt: TGTGCCAGCAAGCACACGAGCTCCCCTGAAGCTTTCTTT
j_call: TRBJ1-3; d_call: -; clone_size: -; v_call: TRBV29-1; cdr3_aa: CSVEDDGTSGNTIYF; cdr3_nt: TGCAGCGTTGAGGACGACGGGACGTCTGGAAACACCATATATTTT
j_call: TRBJ2-7; d_call: -; clone_size: -; v_call: TRBV29-1; cdr3_aa: CSVETQGPYEQYF; cdr3_nt: TGCAGCGTTGAGACGCAGGGCCCCTACGAGCAGTACTTC
j_call: TRBJ2-2; d_call: -; clone_size: once; v_call: TRBV6-6; cdr3_aa: CASSYGGTGELFF; cdr3_nt: TGTGCCAGCAGTTACGGCGGGACCGGGGAGCTGTTTTTT
j_call: TRBJ1-2; d_call: TRBD1; clone_size: -; v_call: TRBV27; cdr3_aa: CASSATGVGYTF; cdr3_nt: TGTGCCAGCAGTGCTACAGGGGTCGGCTACACCTTC
j_call: TRBJ2-1; d_call: TRBD2; clone_size: -; v_call: TRBV7-2; cdr3_aa: CASSLEGTIRYNEQFF; cdr3_nt: TGTGCCAGCAGCTTAGAAGGGACTATCAGATACAATGAGCAGTTCTTC
j_call: TRBJ2-5; d_call: -; clone_size: -; v_call: TRBV7-2; cdr3_aa: CASSFSATETQYF; cdr3_nt: TGTGCCAGCAGCTTCTCGGCAACAGAGACCCAGTACTTC
j_call: TRBJ1-4; d_call: -; clone_size: few; v_call: TRBV27; cdr3_aa: CASSFGGQPNEKLFF; cdr3_nt: TGTGCCAGCAGTTTTGGAGGACAGCCTAATGAAAAACTGTTTTTT
j_call: TRBJ1-2; d_call: TRBD1; clone_size: -; v_call: TRBV7-9; cdr3_aa: CASSLGTGSSGYTF; cdr3_nt: TGTGCCAGCAGCCTCGGGACAGGGAGCTCTGGCTACACCTTC
j_call: TRBJ1-2; d_call: TRBD1; clone_size: once; v_call: TRBV10-3; cdr3_aa: CAITPRQGENYGYTF; cdr3_nt: TGTGCCATCACTCCCCGACAGGGGGAAAACTATGGCTACACCTTC
j_call: TRBJ2-3; d_call: TRBD2; clone_size: -; v_call: TRBV9; cdr3_aa: CASSVASGVTDTQYF; cdr3_nt: TGTGCCAGCAGCGTAGCCAGCGGGGTCACAGATACGCAGTATTTT
j_call: TRBJ1-1; d_call: -; clone_size: -; v_call: TRBV6-5; cdr3_aa: CASSPGSTTEAFF; cdr3_nt: TGTGCCAGCAGTCCAGGGAGTACCACTGAAGCTTTCTTT
j_call: TRBJ2-1; d_call: -; clone_size: -; v_call: TRBV12-3/TRBV12-4; cdr3_aa: CASSLDNYNEQFF; cdr3_nt: TGTGCCAGCAGCCTGGACAACTACAATGAGCAGTTCTTC
j_call: TRBJ2-3; d_call: -; clone_size: -; v_call: TRBV9; cdr3_aa: CASSVESGTDTQYF; cdr3_nt: TGTGCCAGCAGCGTGGAAAGTGGCACAGATACGCAGTATTTT
j_call: TRBJ1-1; d_call: -; clone_size: -; v_call: TRBV27; cdr3_aa: CASSFSGLLAEAFF; cdr3_nt: TGTGCCAGCAGTTTCTCCGGGTTGTTGGCTGAAGCTTTCTTT
j_call: TRBJ2-5; d_call: -; clone_size: -; v_call: TRBV2; cdr3_aa: CASSNSGTHQETQYF; cdr3_nt: TGTGCCAGCAGTAACTCCGGGACACACCAAGAGACCCAGTACTTC
j_call: TRBJ1-6; d_call: -; clone_size: -; v_call: TRBV28; cdr3_aa: CASSLHTGRDSPLHF; cdr3_nt: TGTGCCAGCAGTTTGCATACAGGGCGGGACTCACCCCTCCACTTT
j_call: TRBJ2-5; d_call: -; clone_size: few; v_call: TRBV14; cdr3_aa: CASSRKVGQPQETQYF; cdr3_nt: TGTGCCAGCAGCCGAAAGGTGGGACAACCTCAAGAGACCCAGTACTTC
j_call: TRBJ2-5; d_call: -; clone_size: -; v_call: TRBV5-4; cdr3_aa: CASSLKAGPSETQYF; cdr3_nt: TGTGCCAGCAGCTTGAAGGCAGGGCCCTCGGAGACCCAGTACTTC
j_call: TRBJ2-1; d_call: TRBD2; clone_size: once; v_call: TRBV10-3; cdr3_aa: CAISELAGGQGNEQFF; cdr3_nt: TGTGCCATCAGTGAGCTAGCGGGAGGCCAGGGTAATGAGCAGTTCTTC
j_call: TRBJ1-1; d_call: -; clone_size: once; v_call: TRBV6-2/TRBV6-3; cdr3_aa: CASSRSGRYLVNTEAFF; cdr3_nt: TGTGCCAGCAGCCGTAGCGGAAGGTATCTGGTTAACACTGAAGCTTTCTTT
j_call: TRBJ2-4; d_call: -; clone_size: -; v_call: TRBV11-3; cdr3_aa: CASGSLRVAKNIQYF; cdr3_nt: TGTGCCAGCGGGAGTTTGAGAGTAGCCAAAAACATTCAGTACTTC
j_call: TRBJ2-7; d_call: -; clone_size: -; v_call: TRBV25-1; cdr3_aa: CASSFNSREQYF; cdr3_nt: TGTGCCAGCAGCTTTAACTCACGGGAGCAGTACTTC
j_call: TRBJ2-1; d_call: -; clone_size: -; v_call: TRBV6-2/TRBV6-3; cdr3_aa: CASSYSRQYNEQFF; cdr3_nt: TGTGCCAGCAGTTACTCGAGACAATACAATGAGCAGTTCTTC
j_call: TRBJ2-3; d_call: TRBD2; clone_size: -; v_call: TRBV27; cdr3_aa: CASSLSGLAVITDTQYF; cdr3_nt: TGTGCCAGCAGTTTATCAGGACTAGCGGTGATCACAGATACGCAGTATTTT
j_call: TRBJ1-4; d_call: -; clone_size: -; v_call: TRBV6-1; cdr3_aa: CASSENVYATNEKLFF; cdr3_nt: TGTGCCAGCAGTGAAAACGTATACGCAACTAATGAAAAACTGTTTTTT
j_call: TRBJ2-7; d_call: -; clone_size: -; v_call: TRBV7-9; cdr3_aa: CASSLLSPEQYF; cdr3_nt: TGTGCCAGCAGCTTACTCTCGCCCGAGCAGTACTTC
j_call: TRBJ1-4; d_call: TRBD1; clone_size: -; v_call: TRBV19; cdr3_aa: CASSIVLMGQGGATNEKLFF; cdr3_nt: TGTGCCAGTAGTATAGTACTCATGGGACAGGGAGGAGCAACTAATGAAAAACTGTTTTTT
j_call: TRBJ2-5; d_call: -; clone_size: few; v_call: TRBV10-3; cdr3_aa: CAISAGRTQYF; cdr3_nt: TGTGCCATCAGTGCGGGGAGGACCCAGTACTTC
j_call: TRBJ2-3; d_call: -; clone_size: -; v_call: TRBV7-9; cdr3_aa: CASSLLASSTDTQYF; cdr3_nt: TGTGCCAGCAGCCTCCTAGCGTCTAGCACAGATACGCAGTATTTT
j_call: TRBJ1-6; d_call: TRBD1; clone_size: -; v_call: TRBV27; cdr3_aa: CASITSRGQGNYNSPLHF; cdr3_nt: TGTGCCAGCATCACAAGCAGGGGACAGGGAAACTATAATTCACCCCTCCACTTT
j_call: TRBJ1-1; d_call: -; clone_size: -; v_call: TRBV29-1; cdr3_aa: CSVAGRFTEAFF; cdr3_nt: TGCAGCGTTGCCGGACGGTTCACTGAAGCTTTTTTT
j_call: TRBJ2-2; d_call: TRBD2; clone_size: few; v_call: TRBV11-2; cdr3_aa: CASSLGWLAANTGELFF; cdr3_nt: TGTGCCAGCAGCTTGGGTTGGCTAGCGGCGAACACCGGGGAGCTGTTTTTT
j_call: TRBJ2-3; d_call: -; clone_size: -; v_call: TRBV11-3; cdr3_aa: CASSSYSTDTQYF; cdr3_nt: TGTGCCAGCAGCTCCTATAGCACAGATACGCAGTATTTT
j_call: TRBJ1-5; d_call: -; clone_size: -; v_call: TRBV29-1; cdr3_aa: CSVWEGDQPQHF; cdr3_nt: TGCAGCGTTTGGGAGGGCGATCAGCCCCAGCATTTT
j_call: TRBJ1-2; d_call: -; clone_size: -; v_call: TRBV7-9; cdr3_aa: CASTHGEFNYGYTF; cdr3_nt: TGTGCCAGCACCCATGGGGAATTTAACTATGGCTACACCTTC
j_call: TRBJ2-5; d_call: -; clone_size: -; v_call: TRBV6-5; cdr3_aa: CASTQYQETQYF; cdr3_nt: TGTGCCAGCACACAGTACCAAGAGACCCAGTACTTC
j_call: TRBJ1-5; d_call: -; clone_size: -; v_call: TRBV4-1; cdr3_aa: CASSPFYGGNQPQHF; cdr3_nt: TGCGCCAGCAGCCCCTTTTACGGGGGCAATCAGCCCCAGCATTTT
j_call: TRBJ2-6; d_call: -; clone_size: -; v_call: TRBV29-1; cdr3_aa: CSVEMGGAGANVLTF; cdr3_nt: TGCAGCGTTGAGATGGGGGGTGCTGGGGCCAACGTCCTGACTTTC
j_call: TRBJ1-6; d_call: -; clone_size: -; v_call: TRBV11-2; cdr3_aa: CASSLDGGNTSPLHF; cdr3_nt: TGTGCCAGCAGCTTAGACGGGGGGAATACCTCACCCCTCCACTTT
j_call: TRBJ2-2; d_call: TRBD2; clone_size: once; v_call: TRBV7-9; cdr3_aa: CASSSASGTNTGELFF; cdr3_nt: TGTGCCAGCAGCTCAGCTAGCGGTACAAACACCGGGGAGCTGTTTTTT
j_call: TRBJ2-7; d_call: -; clone_size: once; v_call: TRBV27; cdr3_aa: CASKFHRLSNYEQYF; cdr3_nt: TGTGCCAGCAAGTTCCACCGCCTATCCAACTACGAGCAGTACTTC
j_call: TRBJ1-4; d_call: TRBD1; clone_size: -; v_call: TRBV2; cdr3_aa: CASSLRRQGEDEKLFF; cdr3_nt: TGTGCCAGCAGCCTCCGTAGACAGGGCGAGGACGAAAAACTGTTTTTT
j_call: TRBJ1-1; d_call: -; clone_size: -; v_call: TRBV11-2; cdr3_aa: CASSLAGGLDTEAFF; cdr3_nt: TGTGCCAGCAGCTTAGCCGGGGGGCTTGACACTGAAGCTTTCTTT
j_call: TRBJ2-1; d_call: -; clone_size: -; v_call: TRBV19; cdr3_aa: CASSIDKGRDILRYNEQFF; cdr3_nt: TGTGCCAGTAGTATAGATAAAGGCAGGGACATCCTACGCTACAATGAGCAGTTCTTC